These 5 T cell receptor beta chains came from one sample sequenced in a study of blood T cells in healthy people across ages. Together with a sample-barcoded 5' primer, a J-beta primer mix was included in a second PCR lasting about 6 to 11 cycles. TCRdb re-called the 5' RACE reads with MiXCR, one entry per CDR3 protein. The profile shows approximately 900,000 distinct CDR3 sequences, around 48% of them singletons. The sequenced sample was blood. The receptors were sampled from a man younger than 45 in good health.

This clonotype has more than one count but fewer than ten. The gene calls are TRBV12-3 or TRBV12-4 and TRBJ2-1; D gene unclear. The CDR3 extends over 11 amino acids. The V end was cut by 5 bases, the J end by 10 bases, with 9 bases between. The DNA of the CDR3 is TGTGCCAGCAGTGAAAATTTAGAGCAGTTCTTC. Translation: CASSENLEQFF.

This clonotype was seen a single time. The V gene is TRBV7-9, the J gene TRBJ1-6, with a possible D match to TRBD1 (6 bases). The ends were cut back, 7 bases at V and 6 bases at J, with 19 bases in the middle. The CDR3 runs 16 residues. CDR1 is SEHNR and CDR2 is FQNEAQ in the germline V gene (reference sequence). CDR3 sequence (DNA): TGTGCCAGCAACTCGAGGGGGGGAGTAGTTAATTCACCCCTCCACTTT. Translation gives CASNSRGGVVNSPLHF.

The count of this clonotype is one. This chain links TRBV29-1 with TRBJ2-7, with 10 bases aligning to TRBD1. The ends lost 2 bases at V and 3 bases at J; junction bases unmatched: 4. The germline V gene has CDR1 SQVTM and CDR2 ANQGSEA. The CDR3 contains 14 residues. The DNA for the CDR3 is TGCAGCGTTGAATATGGGACAGGGGTCTACGAGCAGTACTTC. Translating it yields CSVEYGTGVYEQYF.

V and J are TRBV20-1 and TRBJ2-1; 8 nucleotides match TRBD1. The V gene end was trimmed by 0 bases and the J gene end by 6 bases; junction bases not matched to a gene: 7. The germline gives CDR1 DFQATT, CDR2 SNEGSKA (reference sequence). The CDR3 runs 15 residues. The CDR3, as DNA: TGCAGTGCTAGAGATTGGCAGGGGGCCGGCAATGAGCAGTTCTTC. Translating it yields CSARDWQGAGNEQFF.

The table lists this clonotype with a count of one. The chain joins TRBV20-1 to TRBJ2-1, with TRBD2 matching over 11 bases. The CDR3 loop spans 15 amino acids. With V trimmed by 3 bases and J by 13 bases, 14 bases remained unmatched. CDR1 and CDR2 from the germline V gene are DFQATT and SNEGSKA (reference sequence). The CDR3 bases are TGCAGTGCTAGTATGACTAGCGGGGCAAACCTCGGTCAGTTCTTC. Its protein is CSASMTSGANLGQFF.